This T cell receptor (beta chain) was found in a study of cytomegalovirus exposure and HLA in healthy donors. 60 Vbeta and 13 Jbeta primers were used in PCR. Some clones are missing from TCRdb's copy, which holds only in-frame ones; the method was immunoSEQ multiplex PCR. This sample has 90,000 to 150,000 clones; about 73% occur once, and the top ten carry 8.2%. V dropped 0 bases and J dropped 2 bases, with 14 bases sitting between them. CDR1 SGHRS and CDR2 YFSETQ come from the germline V gene. The CDR3 has 16 amino acids. The sequence derives from a woman in her forties in good health and CMV-seropositive. The V gene is TRBV5-1, the J gene TRBJ1-1; possible D gene TRBD1, 5 bases. Sequencing input: PBMCs. The CDR3 nucleotides read TGCGCCAGCAGCTTGGGATCTGGGGGGTTTAACACTGAAGCTTTCTTT. It encodes CASSLGSGGFNTEAFF.